This T cell receptor beta chain was captured in a study of human T cells and chemical hapten exposure. This clonotype was found many times. The sample's time point: pre-sensitization, week 0. As to treatment: therapeutic diphenylcyclopropenone sensitization with weekly scalp DPC. MiXCR, applied by TCRdb to the RACE reads, yields one record per CDR3 protein. The sample has fewer than 140,000 distinct CDR3 sequences, approximately 12% seen once; the top ten hold over 1.5%. V lost 1 base and J lost 1, with 10 bases in between. Per germline, CDR1 SGHTA and CDR2 FQGNSA. This CDR3 spans 16 amino acids. The sequences come from whole blood, collected in connection with sensitization to the hapten diphenylcyclopropenone (DPC). The chain is built from TRBV7-2 and TRBJ2-2; D is undetermined. This sequence originates from a woman in her 50s with alopecia areata. Some clones in this sample may be carry-over from other donors' samples. The CDR3 DNA follows: TGTGCCAGCAGCTTAGTGTCGCAGGTGAACACCGGGGAGCTGTTTTTT. It translates to CASSLVSQVNTGELFF.